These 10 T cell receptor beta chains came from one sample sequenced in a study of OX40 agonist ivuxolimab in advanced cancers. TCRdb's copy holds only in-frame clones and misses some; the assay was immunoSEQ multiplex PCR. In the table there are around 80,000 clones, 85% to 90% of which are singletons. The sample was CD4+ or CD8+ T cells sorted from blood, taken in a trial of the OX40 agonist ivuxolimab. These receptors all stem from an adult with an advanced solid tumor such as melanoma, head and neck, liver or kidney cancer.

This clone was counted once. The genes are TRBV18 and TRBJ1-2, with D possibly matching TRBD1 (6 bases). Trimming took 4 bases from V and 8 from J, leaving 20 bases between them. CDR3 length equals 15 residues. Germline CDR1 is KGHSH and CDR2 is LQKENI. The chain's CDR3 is CASSRGTSAGGGYTF. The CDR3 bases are TGTGCCAGCTCACGGGGGACATCCGCGGGCGGAGGCTACACCTTC.

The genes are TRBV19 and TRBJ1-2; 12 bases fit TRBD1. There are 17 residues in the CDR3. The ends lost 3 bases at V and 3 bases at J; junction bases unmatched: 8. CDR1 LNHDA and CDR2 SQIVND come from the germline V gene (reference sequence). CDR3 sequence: CASSIPPGTGGDYGYTF. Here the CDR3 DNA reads TGTGCCAGTAGTATCCCCCCCGGGACAGGGGGCGACTATGGCTACACCTTC.

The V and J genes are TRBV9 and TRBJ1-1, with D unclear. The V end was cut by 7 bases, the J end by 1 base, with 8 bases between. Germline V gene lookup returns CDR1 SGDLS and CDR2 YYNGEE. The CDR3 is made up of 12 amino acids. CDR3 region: CASGRRNTEAFF. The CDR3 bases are TGTGCCAGCGGGAGACGGAACACTGAAGCTTTCTTT.

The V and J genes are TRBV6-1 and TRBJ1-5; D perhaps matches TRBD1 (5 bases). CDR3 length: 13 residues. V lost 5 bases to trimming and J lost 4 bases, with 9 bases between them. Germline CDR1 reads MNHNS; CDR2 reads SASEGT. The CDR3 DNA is TGTGCCAGCAGTTCCCAGGGTAATCAGCCCCAGCATTTT. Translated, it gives CASSSQGNQPQHF.

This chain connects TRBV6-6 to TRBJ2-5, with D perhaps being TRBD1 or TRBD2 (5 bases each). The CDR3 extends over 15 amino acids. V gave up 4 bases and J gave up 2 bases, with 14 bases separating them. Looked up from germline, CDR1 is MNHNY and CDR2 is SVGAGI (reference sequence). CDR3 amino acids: CASSSLGVGQETQYF. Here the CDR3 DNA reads TGTGCCAGCAGTTCCCTGGGGGTAGGGCAAGAGACCCAGTACTTC.

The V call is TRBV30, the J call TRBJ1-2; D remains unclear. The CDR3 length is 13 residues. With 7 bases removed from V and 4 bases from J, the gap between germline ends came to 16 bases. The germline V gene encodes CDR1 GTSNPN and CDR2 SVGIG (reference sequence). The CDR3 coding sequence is TGTGCCTCCAGGACGGCGTTCTTCTATGGCTACACCTTC. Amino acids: CASRTAFFYGYTF.

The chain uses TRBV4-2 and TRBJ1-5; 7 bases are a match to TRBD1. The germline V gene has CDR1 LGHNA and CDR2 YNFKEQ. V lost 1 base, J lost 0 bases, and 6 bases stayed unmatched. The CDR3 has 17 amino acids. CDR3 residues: CASSQVRGGDSNQPQHF. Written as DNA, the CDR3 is TGTGCCAGCAGCCAAGTCAGGGGGGGGGATAGCAATCAGCCCCAGCATTTT.

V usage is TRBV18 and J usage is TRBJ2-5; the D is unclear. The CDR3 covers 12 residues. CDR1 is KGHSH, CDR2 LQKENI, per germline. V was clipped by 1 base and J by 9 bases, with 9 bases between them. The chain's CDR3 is CASSPQTRAQYF. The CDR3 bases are TGTGCCAGCTCACCACAGACCCGAGCCCAGTACTTC.

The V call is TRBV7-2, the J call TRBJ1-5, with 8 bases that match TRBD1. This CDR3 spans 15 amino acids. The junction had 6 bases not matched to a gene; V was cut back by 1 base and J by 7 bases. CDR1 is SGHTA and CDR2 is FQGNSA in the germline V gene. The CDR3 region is CASSLDRGSAQPQHF. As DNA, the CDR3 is TGTGCCAGCAGCTTAGACAGGGGGTCGGCGCAGCCCCAGCATTTT.

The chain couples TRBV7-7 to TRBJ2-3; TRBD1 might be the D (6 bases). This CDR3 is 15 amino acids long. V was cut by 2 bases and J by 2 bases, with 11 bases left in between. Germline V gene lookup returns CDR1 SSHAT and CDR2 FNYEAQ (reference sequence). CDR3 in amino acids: CASSLSYRATDTQYF. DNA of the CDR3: TGTGCCAGCAGCTTATCCTACAGGGCCACAGATACGCAGTATTTT.